The 28 T cell receptor beta chains below all came from one sample that was sequenced in a study of T cell repertoires in cytomegalovirus infection. In TCRdb, the reads were re-called with MiXCR into one record per CDR3 protein. The sample includes 65,000 to 95,000 distinct CDR3 sequences, less than 4.5% seen only once; the top ten take 4% to 5.5%. Sequencing was done on a sample of PBMCs. These receptor sequences come from a human donor in good health (CMV status not recorded). Some clones in this sample may be carry-over from other donors' samples.

This clonotype was detected many times. The rearrangement links TRBV12-3 or TRBV12-4 to TRBJ2-7; unclear D gene. Trimming stripped 5 bases from V and 7 bases from J, with 18 bases between. The CDR3 is 14 amino acids. CDR3 protein: CASSLGSGKAEQYF. CDR3 in DNA: TGTGCCAGCAGTCTTGGGTCAGGTAAAGCAGAGCAGTACTTC.

This clonotype was found many times. This rearrangement joins TRBV12-3 or TRBV12-4 to TRBJ1-5; D might be TRBD1 (6 bases). There are 15 residues in the CDR3. Trimming pared 5 bases from V and 2 bases from J, leaving 13 bases between. CDR3 DNA: TGTGCCAGCAGTACAACACAGGGAGGCAATCAGCCCCAGCATTTT. Protein: CASSTTQGGNQPQHF.

The sample holds many counts of this clonotype. This chain joins TRBV7-9 and TRBJ1-6; D might be TRBD1 (5 bases). The germline V gene has CDR1 SEHNR and CDR2 FQNEAQ (reference sequence). V was cut by 2 bases and J by 6 bases, with 11 bases left in between. The CDR3 is made up of 15 amino acids. Written as DNA, the CDR3 is TGTGCCAGCAGCTTATCAGAGGGGATTAATTCACCCCTCCACTTT. Protein sequence: CASSLSEGINSPLHF.

This clonotype has ten or more counts. The chain joins TRBV6-1 to TRBJ2-1, with 11 bases fitting TRBD2. The germline CDR1 and CDR2 sequences are MNHNS and SASEGT. The CDR3 is made up of 18 amino acids. V lost 7 bases and J lost 0; bases outside the gene matches: 11. The CDR3 loop reads CASKITTSGVYSYNEQFF. The CDR3 DNA reads TGTGCCAGCAAAATCACGACTAGCGGGGTCTACTCCTACAATGAGCAGTTCTTC.

In this sample, this clonotype turned up many times. This chain uses TRBV12-3 or TRBV12-4 with TRBJ1-2; D might be TRBD1 (6 bases). The CDR3 totals 14 residues. The V gene lost 10 bases and the J gene lost 7 bases, with 22 bases spanning the gap. CDR3 protein: CATHRGQGMVGYTF. CDR3 bases: TGTGCCACCCACCGGGGGCAGGGAATGGTTGGCTACACCTTC.

This clonotype has at least ten counts. The V and J genes are TRBV7-6 and TRBJ2-1; D unresolved. Per germline, CDR1 SGHVS and CDR2 FNYEAQ. The CDR3 covers 13 residues. Deletions cut 3 bases from V and 7 bases from J, with 10 bases between. CDR3 amino acids: CASSFGSGNEQFF. CDR3 sequence (DNA): TGTGCCAGCAGCTTCGGGTCGGGTAATGAGCAGTTCTTC.

This clonotype was recorded many times. This chain links TRBV6-5 with TRBJ1-1; 8 bases map to TRBD1. V shed 6 bases, J shed 3 bases, and the junction held 12 bases outside the gene matches. CDR1 and CDR2 (germline): MNHEY, SVGAGI. This CDR3 contains 16 residues. CDR3 amino acids: CASSPISDRVDTEAFF. The CDR3, as DNA: TGTGCCAGCAGCCCCATATCGGACAGGGTGGACACTGAAGCTTTCTTT.

Many counts were recorded for this clonotype. The rearrangement links TRBV13 to TRBJ2-3, with 9 bases fitting TRBD2. This CDR3 region has 16 residues. V gave up 5 bases and J gave up 1 base; unmatched junction bases: 7. CDR1 PRHDT and CDR2 FYEKMQ come from the germline V gene (reference sequence). This CDR3 is CASSLLAGEGTDTQYF. The CDR3 DNA follows: TGTGCCAGCAGCCTATTAGCGGGGGAGGGCACAGATACGCAGTATTTT.

This clonotype was observed at least ten times. This chain links TRBV7-4 with TRBJ1-1, with 9 positions matching TRBD1. This CDR3 is 13 amino acids long. V shed 7 bases, J shed 3 bases, and the junction held 3 bases outside the gene matches. Germline assignment: CDR1 SGHVT and CDR2 SQSDAQ. The CDR3: CASIWTGDTEAFF. In DNA form, the CDR3 reads TGTGCCAGCATCTGGACAGGGGACACTGAAGCTTTCTTT. The full variable domain, with the rest looked up from reference TRBV7-4 and TRBJ1-1, is GAGVSQSPRYKVAKRGRDVALRCDSISGHVTLYWYRQTLGQGSEVLTYSQSDAQRDKSGRPSGRFSAERPERSVSTLKIQRTEQGDSAVYLCASIWTGDTEAFFGQGTRLTVV.

This clonotype was seen at least ten times. The chain carries TRBV6-2 or TRBV6-3 and TRBJ2-1; no clear D gene. V gave up 2 bases and J gave up 1 base, with 3 bases separating them. The V gene's germline CDR1 is MNHEY and CDR2 SVGEGT. The CDR3 consists of 13 residues. CDR3 sequence reads: CASSYSSYNEQFF. The CDR3 nucleotides are TGTGCCAGCAGTTACAGTTCCTACAATGAGCAGTTCTTC.

This clonotype has a count of ten or more. The chain links TRBV7-9 to TRBJ1-1; tentative D call: TRBD1 (6 bases). V shed 3 bases and J shed 1 base, with 12 bases lying between them. The CDR3 is 15 residues long. Germline V gene sequence: CDR1 SEHNR, CDR2 FQNEAQ (reference sequence). The CDR3 loop is CASSFDRTTNTEAFF. CDR3 coding DNA: TGTGCCAGCAGCTTTGACAGGACGACGAACACTGAAGCTTTCTTT. Combining the CDR3 with reference TRBV7-9 and TRBJ1-1 gives the whole variable domain DTGVSQNPRHKITKRGQNVTFRCDPISEHNRLYWYRQTLGQGPEFLTYFQNEAQLEKSRLLSDRFSAERPKGSFSTLEIQRTEQGDSAMYLCASSFDRTTNTEAFFGQGTRLTVV.

This clonotype was seen at least ten times. The chain couples TRBV20-1 to TRBJ1-1; 9 bases are shared with TRBD1. CDR1 is DFQATT, CDR2 SNEGSKA, per germline (reference sequence). The V and J ends lost 3 bases and 4 bases, in that order; junction bases with no gene match: 12. This CDR3 is 16 amino acids long. This chain's CDR3 is CSARSLTGGLSTEAFF. In nucleotides, the CDR3 is TGCAGTGCTAGGTCTTTGACAGGGGGGCTGAGCACTGAAGCTTTCTTT.

This clonotype was seen ten or more times. The genes are TRBV7-3 and TRBJ2-1; no clear D. Germline assignment: CDR1 SGHTA and CDR2 FQGTGA. There are 15 residues in the CDR3. V lost 5 bases and J 0 bases, leaving 11 bases between the germline ends. DNA for the CDR3: TGTGCCAGCAGCCTGGACGGAACCTCCTACAATGAGCAGTTCTTC. Its protein is CASSLDGTSYNEQFF.

In its sample, this clonotype was seen many times. The chain combines TRBV12-3 or TRBV12-4 with TRBJ1-1, with D tentatively TRBD1 (5 bases). V gave up 5 bases and J gave up 10 bases, with 20 bases separating them. The CDR3 is 14 residues long. The CDR3: CASSPAVTWGRAFF. The CDR3 DNA sequence: TGTGCCAGCAGTCCAGCCGTTACCTGGGGGAGAGCTTTCTTT.

This clonotype appeared many times. The chain recombines TRBV6-6 with TRBJ1-2, with 10 bases that match TRBD1. Unmatched junction bases numbered 6, after V lost 6 bases and J lost 2 bases. The CDR3 consists of 15 residues. In germline, CDR1 is MNHNY, CDR2 SVGAGI (reference sequence). CDR3 bases: TGTGCCAGCAGGACCGGGACAGGGGAAAACTATGGCTACACCTTC. It is translated as CASRTGTGENYGYTF.

This clonotype was seen repeatedly, ten times or more. This rearrangement joins TRBV19 to TRBJ1-5; 7 nucleotides agree with TRBD1. Germline V lookup: CDR1 LNHDA, CDR2 SQIVND (reference sequence). The CDR3 runs to 14 residues. V lost 4 bases and J lost 7; bases outside the gene matches: 7. This chain's CDR3 is CASSTDRVRQPQHF. CDR3 coding DNA: TGTGCCAGTAGTACCGACAGGGTCCGGCAGCCCCAGCATTTT.

This clonotype was recorded at least ten times. The chain combines TRBV7-4 with TRBJ2-3; a weak D match, TRBD2 (5 bases). The length of the CDR3 is 13 residues. Looked up from germline, CDR1 is SGHVT and CDR2 is SQSDAQ. Trimming stripped 0 bases from V and 4 bases from J, with 5 bases between. The CDR3 bases are TGTGCCAGCAGCTTAGCGGAGGCAGATACGCAGTATTTT. It specifies CASSLAEADTQYF.

This clonotype has ten or more counts. The CDR3 DNA sequence: TGCAGTGCGCTACCGGGACTAGCGGTTTACAATGAGCAGTTCTTC. The encoded protein is CSALPGLAVYNEQFF. The chain couples TRBV20-1 to TRBJ2-1; 11 bases are a match to TRBD2. The trim removed 6 bases at V and 4 bases at J, leaving 8 bases unmatched. In germline, CDR1 is DFQATT, CDR2 SNEGSKA (reference sequence). This CDR3 region has 15 residues.

This clonotype occurred many times. The gene calls are TRBV6-5 and TRBJ2-7, with D perhaps TRBD1 or TRBD2 (6 bases each). Trimming took 5 bases from V and 0 from J, leaving 20 bases between them. Germline V gives CDR1 MNHEY, CDR2 SVGAGI. The CDR3 totals 17 residues. The CDR3 coding sequence is TGTGCCAGCAGTACCCGTTTGAGGGGGGTAAGCTCCTACGAGCAGTACTTC. It translates to CASSTRLRGVSSYEQYF.

This clonotype was seen ten or more times. The chain employs TRBV3-1 and TRBJ2-2; D is undetermined. The germline gives CDR1 LGHDT, CDR2 YNNKEL (reference sequence). Between the trimmed V and J ends, which lost 8 bases and 2 bases, there was a span of 9 bases. The CDR3 runs 13 residues. The CDR3 here is CASRRANTGELFF. The CDR3, as DNA: TGTGCCAGCCGTAGGGCAAACACCGGGGAGCTGTTTTTT. Based on the CDR3 plus reference TRBV3-1 and TRBJ2-2, the full variable domain is DTAVSQTPKYLVTQMGNDKSIKCEQNLGHDTMYWYKQDSKKFLKIMFSYNNKELIINETVPNRFSPKSPDKAHLNLHINSLELGDSAVYFCASRRANTGELFFGEGSRLTVL.

This clonotype was picked up many times. The rearrangement uses TRBV7-2 and TRBJ1-1; no definite D call. Trimming shortened V by 6 bases and J by 1 base, and 12 bases separated the two germline ends. Germline V gene lookup returns CDR1 SGHTA and CDR2 FQGNSA. The CDR3 spans 14 residues. The CDR3 coding sequence is TGTGCCAGCAGAATCGGGATCGGGAACACTGAAGCTTTCTTT. Translation: CASRIGIGNTEAFF.

This clonotype has ten or more counts. The rearrangement links TRBV12-3 or TRBV12-4 to TRBJ2-7; D might be TRBD1 (6 bases). CDR3 length equals 16 residues. V was cut by 5 bases and J by 4 bases, with 21 bases left in between. CDR3 region: CASSPPLLTGTYEQYF. In DNA form, the CDR3 reads TGTGCCAGCAGTCCCCCCCTCCTTACAGGGACGTACGAGCAGTACTTC.

This clonotype was found many times. This chain links TRBV27 with TRBJ2-1; 7 nucleotides line up with TRBD2. The CDR3 totals 15 residues. J lost 4 bases, V lost 10 bases, and 13 bases had no gene match. Looked up from germline, CDR1 is MNHEY and CDR2 is SMNVEV (reference sequence). CDR3 nucleotide sequence: TGTGCCACCACGCGGGGCGGGGGTGGATACAATGAGCAGTTCTTC. Protein sequence: CATTRGGGGYNEQFF.

Judged by abundance, this clonotype is medium-sized (0.01 to 0.1%). This sequence joins TRBV7-6 and TRBJ2-1; tentatively, D is TRBD1 (6 bases). Germline V gene lookup returns CDR1 SGHVS and CDR2 FNYEAQ. CDR3 length: 13 residues. V lost 6 bases, J lost 5 bases, and 11 bases lay in between. The CDR3 DNA reads as TGTGCCAGCAGTGAAGGGGGACACAATGAGCAGTTCTTC. Encoded protein: CASSEGGHNEQFF.

There are many counts of this clonotype. The J gene is TRBJ1-2, the V gene TRBV7-2; TRBD1 might be the D (5 bases). CDR3 size: 15 residues. The V end was cut by 5 bases, the J end by 1 base, with 14 bases between. The germline V gene has CDR1 SGHTA and CDR2 FQGNSA. The CDR3 region is CASSPSTVGNYGYTF. Written as DNA, the CDR3 is TGTGCCAGCAGCCCCTCGACAGTGGGTAACTATGGCTACACCTTC. Looking up the rest from reference TRBV7-2 and TRBJ1-2 gives the full variable domain: GAGVSQSPSNKVTEKGKDVELRCDPISGHTALYWYRQSLGQGLEFLIYFQGNSAPDKSGLPSDRFSAERTGGSVSTLTIQRTQQEDSAVYLCASSPSTVGNYGYTFGSGTRLTVV.

The sample holds many counts of this clonotype. The chain combines TRBV5-1 with TRBJ2-3; D perhaps matches TRBD2 (7 bases). The germline V gene has CDR1 SGHRS and CDR2 YFSETQ. The CDR3 consists of 15 residues. With 2 bases removed from V and 2 bases from J, the gap between germline ends came to 12 bases. CDR3: CASSFRGGLTDTQYF. CDR3 coding DNA: TGCGCCAGCAGCTTTAGGGGGGGCCTCACAGATACGCAGTATTTT.

This clonotype was counted ten times or more. The J gene is TRBJ1-3, the V gene TRBV20-1; D ambiguous. V lost 1 base, J lost 0 bases, and 7 bases lay in between. This CDR3 contains 14 residues. Looked up from germline, CDR1 is DFQATT and CDR2 is SNEGSKA (reference sequence). The CDR3 is CSARGTNSGNTIYF. The CDR3 DNA is TGCAGTGCTAGAGGGACTAACTCTGGAAACACCATATATTTT.

Ten or more counts support this clonotype. The V and J genes are TRBV28 and TRBJ1-1; D not resolved. The V gene's germline CDR1 is MDHEN and CDR2 SYDVKM. This CDR3 is built from 12 residues. V gave up 6 bases and J gave up 7 bases, with 12 bases separating them. The CDR3 region is CASRQEGSEAFF. The CDR3 DNA is TGTGCCAGCAGGCAAGAGGGCAGTGAAGCTTTCTTT.